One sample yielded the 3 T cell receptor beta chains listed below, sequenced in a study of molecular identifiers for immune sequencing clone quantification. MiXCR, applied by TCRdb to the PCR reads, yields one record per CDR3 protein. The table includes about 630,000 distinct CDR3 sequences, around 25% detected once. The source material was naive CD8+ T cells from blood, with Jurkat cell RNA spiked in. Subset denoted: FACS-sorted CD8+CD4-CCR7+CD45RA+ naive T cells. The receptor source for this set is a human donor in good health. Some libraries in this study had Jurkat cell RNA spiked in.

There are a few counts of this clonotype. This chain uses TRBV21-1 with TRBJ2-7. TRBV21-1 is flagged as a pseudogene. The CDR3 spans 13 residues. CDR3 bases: TGTGCCAGCAACGTCGGGGTCACCTACGAGCAGTACTTC. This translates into CASNVGVTYEQYF.

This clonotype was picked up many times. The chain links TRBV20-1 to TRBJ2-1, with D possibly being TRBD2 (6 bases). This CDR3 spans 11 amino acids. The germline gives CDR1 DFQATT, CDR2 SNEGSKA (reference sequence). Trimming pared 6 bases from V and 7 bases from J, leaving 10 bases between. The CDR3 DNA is TGCAGTGCAAGACTAGTAAATGAGCAGTTCTTC. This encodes CSARLVNEQFF.

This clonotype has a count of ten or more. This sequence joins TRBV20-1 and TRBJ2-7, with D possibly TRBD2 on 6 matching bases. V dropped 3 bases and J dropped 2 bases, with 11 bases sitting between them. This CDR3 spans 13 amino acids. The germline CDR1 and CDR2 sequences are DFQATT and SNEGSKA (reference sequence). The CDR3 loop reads CSAREGGAYEQYF. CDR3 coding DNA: TGCAGTGCTAGGGAGGGAGGAGCCTACGAGCAGTACTTC.